One and the same sample provided the 21 T cell receptor beta chains below, sequenced in a study of PD-L1 blockade in urothelial cancer. This table comes from immunoSEQ multiplex PCR, and its TCRdb copy is limited to in-frame clones, with some not included. There are 50,000 or so clones in the sample; approximately 80% occur only once, and 3.5% to 4.5% lies in the top ten. Source: PBMCs, taken around atezolizumab (anti-PD-L1) treatment. The receptor source for this set is a man aged 65 to 85 with urothelial cancer.

This clone has a handful of counts. This chain links TRBV11-2 with TRBJ1-2; the match to TRBD1 covers 7 bases. The CDR3 extends over 16 amino acids. The V segment lost 0 bases and the J segment 2 bases; nucleotides outside the gene matches: 6. Germline V gene sequence: CDR1 SGHAT, CDR2 FQNNGV. The CDR3 bases are TGTGCCAGCAGCTTAGACGCACCAGGGGGGAACTATGGCTACACCTTC. It codes for CASSLDAPGGNYGYTF.

The chain employs TRBV5-1 and TRBJ1-1, with 10 bases lining up with TRBD1. After removal of 3 bases from V and 4 bases from J, the junction contained 6 bases not matched to a gene. Germline V gives CDR1 SGHRS, CDR2 YFSETQ. The CDR3 runs to 15 residues. CDR3 residues: CASSWNRDRGTEAFF. DNA of the CDR3: TGCGCCAGCAGCTGGAACCGGGACAGGGGCACTGAAGCTTTCTTT.

This rearrangement joins TRBV18 to TRBJ1-2; tentatively, D is TRBD1 (5 bases). CDR1 and CDR2 from the germline V gene are KGHSH and LQKENI. Trimming took off 3 bases at V and 6 bases at J, with 11 bases between the two ends. The CDR3 runs to 13 residues. DNA of the CDR3: TGTGCCAGCTCACCGGGCGGGGGACATGGCTACACCTTC. Translated, it gives CASSPGGGHGYTF.

V is TRBV19 and J is TRBJ2-1, with D possibly TRBD2 on 7 matching bases. CDR1 and CDR2 (germline): LNHDA, SQIVND (reference sequence). The V gene lost 5 bases and the J gene lost 7 bases, with 21 bases spanning the gap. The CDR3 runs 16 residues. CDR3 region: CASSALGAGVGNEQFF. The CDR3 DNA is TGTGCCAGTAGTGCCCTGGGGGCGGGAGTGGGAAATGAGCAGTTCTTC.

The rearrangement uses TRBV19 and TRBJ1-5, with 8 bases aligning to TRBD1. The germline CDR1 and CDR2 sequences are LNHDA and SQIVND (reference sequence). The J segment lost 5 bases and the V segment lost 4 bases, leaving 4 bases of the junction unmatched. The length of the CDR3 is 14 residues. The CDR3, as DNA: TGTGCCAGTAGTACCCTACAGGGGGATCAGCCCCAGCATTTT. This gives the protein CASSTLQGDQPQHF.

J is TRBJ2-3 and V is TRBV30, with D possibly being TRBD1 (6 bases). Trimming left V 5 bases short and J 1 base short, with 13 bases between. The germline V gene has CDR1 GTSNPN and CDR2 SVGIG (reference sequence). The CDR3 is 14 amino acids. CDR3 amino acids: CAWGVGGGTDTQYF. The CDR3, as DNA: TGTGCCTGGGGGGTAGGGGGAGGCACAGATACGCAGTATTTT.

The V gene is TRBV9, the J gene TRBJ2-7; TRBD1 might be the D (6 bases). The V and J ends lost 0 bases and 1 base respectively, with 14 bases between them. CDR3 length equals 16 residues. Germline V gene data show CDR1 as SGDLS and CDR2 as YYNGEE. CDR3 protein: CASSVGSGGASYEQYF. CDR3 in DNA: TGTGCCAGCAGCGTAGGTAGTGGGGGCGCGTCCTACGAGCAGTACTTC.

This clone was found once. The chain employs TRBV25-1 and TRBJ2-1; 7 nucleotides match TRBD2. CDR1 and CDR2 (germline): MGHDK, SYGVNS. The CDR3 totals 15 residues. V lost 1 base to trimming and J lost 6 bases; unmatched junction nucleotides: 6. The CDR3 DNA reads as TGTGCCAGCAGTGAATGGGAGGGAGGAACCAATGAGCAGTTCTTC. The encoded protein is CASSEWEGGTNEQFF.

This clone was found a few times. The rearrangement uses TRBV13 and TRBJ1-5; TRBD1 matches at 8 bases. The CDR3 runs 14 residues. After removal of 5 bases from V and 7 bases from J, the junction contained 7 bases not matched to a gene. Germline loops: CDR1 PRHDT, CDR2 FYEKMQ (reference sequence). CDR3 amino acids: CASSRTGPGQPQHF. In DNA form, the CDR3 reads TGTGCCAGCAGCAGGACAGGGCCTGGACAGCCCCAGCATTTT.

The V call is TRBV15, the J call TRBJ2-7, with D possibly matching TRBD2 (5 bases). Per germline, CDR1 LNHNV and CDR2 YYDKDF (reference sequence). The ends were cut back, 0 bases at V and 4 bases at J, with 13 bases in the middle. The CDR3 extends over 15 amino acids. DNA for the CDR3: TGTGCCACCAGCAGAGAAGTAGTTAGCGCGTACGAGCAGTACTTC. Amino acid sequence: CATSREVVSAYEQYF.

The chain carries TRBV6-5 and TRBJ2-7, with D perhaps matching TRBD2 (7 bases). This CDR3 comprises 16 residues. Trimming pared 0 bases from V and 3 bases from J, leaving 15 bases between. Germline CDR1 MNHEY, CDR2 SVGAGI. The CDR3 DNA sequence: TGTGCCAGCAGTTACTCAGTTGGGCGGGGGCGCTACGAGCAGTACTTC. It specifies CASSYSVGRGRYEQYF.

The chain is built from TRBV6-6 and TRBJ1-4, with 7 bases matching TRBD1. The CDR3 consists of 15 residues. CDR1 and CDR2 (germline): MNHNY, SVGAGI (reference sequence). J lost 5 bases, V lost 7 bases, and 10 bases had no gene match. This CDR3 is CASTPGQRWNEKLFF. In DNA form, the CDR3 reads TGTGCCAGCACCCCGGGACAGCGATGGAATGAAAAACTGTTTTTT.

The rearrangement links TRBV2 to TRBJ2-7; D is possibly TRBD2 (5 bases). Germline V gene sequence: CDR1 SNHLY, CDR2 FYNNEI. The CDR3 is made up of 12 amino acids. The V and J ends lost 8 bases and 3 bases respectively, with 11 bases between them. The CDR3 nucleotides are TGTGCCAGCGGGTATAGCGTCTACGAGCAGTACTTC. It encodes CASGYSVYEQYF.

The V call is TRBV5-6, the J call TRBJ2-3; perhaps TRBD1 as D (7 bases). The V end was cut by 4 bases, the J end by 4 bases, with 16 bases between. The CDR3 contains 15 residues. Germline V gene lookup returns CDR1 SGHDT and CDR2 YYEEEE. The CDR3: CASSVLTGRSDTQYF. In DNA, the CDR3 is TGTGCCAGCAGCGTGCTGACAGGGAGGTCAGATACGCAGTATTTT.

This chain uses TRBV6-1 with TRBJ1-3; D is perhaps TRBD1 (5 bases). With 1 base removed from V and 4 bases from J, the gap between germline ends came to 11 bases. There are 15 residues in the CDR3. Germline values: CDR1 MNHNS, CDR2 SASEGT. CDR3 sequence (DNA): TGTGCCAGCAGTGAAGTTGGGGGGAGCGGAAACACCATATATTTT. Protein: CASSEVGGSGNTIYF.

The gene calls are TRBV7-9 and TRBJ2-5; D remains ambiguous. Per the germline V gene, CDR1 is SEHNR and CDR2 is FQNEAQ (reference sequence). V lost 5 bases and J 4 bases, leaving 11 bases between the germline ends. The CDR3 covers 13 residues. The CDR3 region has the DNA TGTGCCAGCAGCCTTGACTTAGCAGAGACCCAGTACTTC. It specifies CASSLDLAETQYF.

V gene TRBV6-6 combines with J gene TRBJ1-2; D is uncertain. Trimming took 6 bases from V and 6 from J, leaving 23 bases between them. Germline loops: CDR1 MNHNY, CDR2 SVGAGI (reference sequence). The CDR3 totals 16 residues. CDR3 in amino acids: CASSATTHEGVDGYTF. Here the CDR3 DNA reads TGTGCCAGCAGCGCTACTACCCACGAGGGAGTTGATGGCTACACCTTC.

This rearrangement joins TRBV6-1 to TRBJ2-1; perhaps TRBD1 as D (7 bases). The CDR3 extends over 15 amino acids. V was clipped by 5 bases and J by 2 bases, with 13 bases between them. Germline CDR1 is MNHNS and CDR2 is SASEGT. CDR3 amino acids: CASSPDREAYNEQFF. For the CDR3, the DNA is TGTGCCAGCAGTCCTGACAGGGAGGCCTACAATGAGCAGTTCTTC.

The rearrangement links TRBV18 to TRBJ2-7; TRBD1 agrees at 10 bases. The CDR3 is 14 amino acids. Germline trimming cut 8 bases from V and 4 bases from J; bases unmatched to any gene: 8. CDR1 KGHSH and CDR2 LQKENI come from the germline V gene. The CDR3 spells CASQVDRGVYEQYF. The CDR3 DNA sequence: TGTGCCAGCCAGGTGGACAGGGGGGTATACGAGCAGTACTTC.

The genes are TRBV6-5 and TRBJ1-1, with TRBD1 as a possible D gene (5 bases). There are 15 residues in the CDR3. The germline CDR1 and CDR2 sequences are MNHEY and SVGAGI. The V end lost 8 bases, the J end lost 2 bases, and 18 bases lay between the germline ends. CDR3 DNA sequence: TGTGCCAGCTTCCCCCCGGGCAGGGCCAACACTGAAGCTTTCTTT. Its protein product is CASFPPGRANTEAFF.

The rearrangement uses TRBV11-3 and TRBJ2-1, with 10 bases identical to TRBD2. Germline CDR1 reads SGHNT; CDR2 reads YENEEA. V was clipped by 4 bases and J by 4 bases; unmatched bases: 4. The CDR3 is 15 residues long. The CDR3 is CASSSGLAVYNEQFF. CDR3 DNA: TGTGCCAGCAGCTCCGGACTAGCGGTTTACAATGAGCAGTTCTTC.